These T cell receptor beta chains were read from a single sample in a study of blood T cell repertoires in COVID-19. Data came from immunoSEQ multiplex PCR; TCRdb stores just in-frame clones and leaves some out. Among approximately 260,000 clones listed, about 80% were seen once. Source material: peripheral blood. The source is a human donor in a cohort sampled during active COVID-19. CDR3s include the opening cysteine and the closing phenylalanine or tryptophan. A D gene is named only where the DNA matches it firmly. Some rows have no size entry. The others give once, few or many, or a class for an expanded clone.

CDR3nt,CDR3aa,j_gene,v_gene,abundance,d_gene
TGTGCCAGCAGCCTCGGACAGGGTCGGGTCGGTCGAGGGCAGTACTTC,CASSLGQGRVGRGQYF,TRBJ2-7,TRBV14,.,TRBD1
TGTGCCAGCAGCTCCCAAGTACTTCTCTCTGGGGCCAACGTCCTGACTTTC,CASSSQVLLSGANVLTF,TRBJ2-6,TRBV7-9,.,.
TGTGCCAGCGGTTTGATATGGGACAGGAGCTCCTACGAGCAGTACTTC,CASGLIWDRSSYEQYF,TRBJ2-7,TRBV2,once,TRBD1
TGTGCCAGTAGTATCGGACAGGGGGGAGAGACCCAGTACTTC,CASSIGQGGETQYF,TRBJ2-5,TRBV19,.,TRBD1
TGTGCCAGCAGCTTGGACAGGGACCCTTATGGCTACACCTTC,CASSLDRDPYGYTF,TRBJ1-2,TRBV5-4,.,.
TGTGCCAGCAGCCCGGGACAGGCGTCCTACGAGCAGTACTTC,CASSPGQASYEQYF,TRBJ2-7,TRBV9,.,TRBD1
TGTGCCAGCTCACAGGAGGGAGAGCTTGGCACAGATACGCAGTATTTT,CASSQEGELGTDTQYF,TRBJ2-3,TRBV18,.,.
TGTGCCAGCAGAATTCCAGCTAACTATGGCTACACCTTC,CASRIPANYGYTF,TRBJ1-2,TRBV6-5,.,.
TGTGCCAGCAGCTTCCCCGGGACTAGTAACGAGCAGTACTTC,CASSFPGTSNEQYF,TRBJ2-7,TRBV6-2/TRBV6-3,.,TRBD2
TGTGCCAGCTCACCCGGGACAGGGGCAGTCTCTGGAAACACCATATATTTT,CASSPGTGAVSGNTIYF,TRBJ1-3,TRBV18,once,TRBD1
TGTGCCAGCTCACGCCAAGGGACTCTAGCGGCGAACACCGGGGAGCTGTTTTTT,CASSRQGTLAANTGELFF,TRBJ2-2,TRBV18,.,TRBD2
TGTGCCAGCAGCCAAGACCTAGGACGGGGGAACACTGAAGCTTTCTTT,CASSQDLGRGNTEAFF,TRBJ1-1,TRBV14,.,.
TGTGCCAGCAGTTACTGGGGGGGCGCGTACACTGAAGCTTTCTTT,CASSYWGGAYTEAFF,TRBJ1-1,TRBV6-5,.,.
TGTGCCAGCAGTGGGACAGGGGACACCGGGGAGCTGTTTTTT,CASSGTGDTGELFF,TRBJ2-2,TRBV6-4,.,TRBD1
TGTGCCAGTCCGCCTCTGACAGGGGGAGGGCCCAGGTGGACTGAAGCTTTCTTT,CASPPLTGGGPRWTEAFF,TRBJ1-1,TRBV28,.,TRBD1
TGTGCCAGCAGTGAACGGACTAGCGGTTGGGGGCAGTTCTTC,CASSERTSGWGQFF,TRBJ2-1,TRBV6-1,.,TRBD2
TGTGCCAGCCGCTACCTCTCGGTCCTCACAGATACGCAGTATTTT,CASRYLSVLTDTQYF,TRBJ2-3,TRBV27,.,.